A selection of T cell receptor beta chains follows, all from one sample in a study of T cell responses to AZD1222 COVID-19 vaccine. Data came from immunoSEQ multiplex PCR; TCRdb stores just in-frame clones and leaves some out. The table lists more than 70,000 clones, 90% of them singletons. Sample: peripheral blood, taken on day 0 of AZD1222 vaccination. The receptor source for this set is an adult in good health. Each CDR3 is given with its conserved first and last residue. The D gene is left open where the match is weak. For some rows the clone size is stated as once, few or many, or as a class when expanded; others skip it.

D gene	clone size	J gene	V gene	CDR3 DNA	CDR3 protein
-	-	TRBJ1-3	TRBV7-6	TGTGCCAGCAGCGCCGCCCGCCTGACAGAGCGTGGAAACACCATATATTTT	CASSAARLTERGNTIYF
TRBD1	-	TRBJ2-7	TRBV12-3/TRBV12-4	TGTGCCAGCAGCCGACAGGGTGGCGAGCAGTACTTC	CASSRQGGEQYF
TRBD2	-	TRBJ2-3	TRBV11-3	TGTGCCAGCAGCCTCCGGGGGGGTGGCACAGATACGCAGTATTTT	CASSLRGGGTDTQYF
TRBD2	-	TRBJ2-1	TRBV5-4	TGTGCCAGCAGACCCGGAGCTAGCGGACCTAATGAGCAGTTCTTC	CASRPGASGPNEQFF
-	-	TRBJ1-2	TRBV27	TGTGCCAGCAGTTTAACGGGCCCCCCCAGTTCCTATGGCTACACCTTC	CASSLTGPPSSYGYTF
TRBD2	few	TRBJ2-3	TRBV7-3	TGTGCCAGCAGCTTAACAGGACTAGCGGGAGTAGGGGATACGCAGTATTTT	CASSLTGLAGVGDTQYF
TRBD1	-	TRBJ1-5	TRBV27	TGTGCCAGCAGTACGGGACAGGGGAATACACAAAATCAGCCCCAGCATTTT	CASSTGQGNTQNQPQHF
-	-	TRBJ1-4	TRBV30	TGTGCCTGGAGTTCGGGGGTTGGGGAAAAACTGTTTTTT	CAWSSGVGEKLFF
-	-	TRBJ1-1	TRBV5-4	TGTGCCAGCAGCGTCGGGGGTGCCCCTGAAGCTTTCTTT	CASSVGGAPEAFF
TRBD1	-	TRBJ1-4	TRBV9	TGTGCCAGCAGCGTACTCGGGACAGGGGCTAATGAAAAACTGTTTTTT	CASSVLGTGANEKLFF
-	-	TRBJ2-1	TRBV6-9	TGTGCCAGCAGTTATGGTGGGGCCCCTTACAATGAGCAGTTCTTC	CASSYGGAPYNEQFF
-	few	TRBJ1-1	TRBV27	TGTGCCAGCAGTTTACTCCGACAGACGAACACTGAAGCTTTCTTT	CASSLLRQTNTEAFF
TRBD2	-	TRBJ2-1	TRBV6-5	TGTGCCAGCAGTTACGGAGCTAGCGGGAGAATCGATGAGCAGTTCTTC	CASSYGASGRIDEQFF
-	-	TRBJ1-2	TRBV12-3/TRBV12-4	TGTGCCAGCAGTTCTAGGGACGGCTATGGCTACACCTTC	CASSSRDGYGYTF
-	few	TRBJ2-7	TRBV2	TGTGCCAGCAGGGGTTTCGGGACAACCGAGCAGTACTTC	CASRGFGTTEQYF
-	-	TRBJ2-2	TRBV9	TGTGCCAGCAGCGTAGTCGGGAGCCGCACCGGGGAGCTGTTTTTT	CASSVVGSRTGELFF
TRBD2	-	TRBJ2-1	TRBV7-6	TGTGCCAGCAGCGATAGCGGGGGAGGCTACAATGAGCAGTTCTTC	CASSDSGGGYNEQFF
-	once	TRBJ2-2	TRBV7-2	TGTGCCAGCAGTCGGGTTTCTGCGAACACCGGGGAGCTGTTTTTT	CASSRVSANTGELFF
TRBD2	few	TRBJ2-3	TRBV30	TGTGCCTGGAGTGGTCTAGCGGGTCTGGATACGCAGTATTTT	CAWSGLAGLDTQYF
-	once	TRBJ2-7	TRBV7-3	TGTGCCAGCAGCTTAAGGTTGGGCACTCCGTACGAGCAGTACTTC	CASSLRLGTPYEQYF
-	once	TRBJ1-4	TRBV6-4	TGTGCCAGCAGACCCTCGGGACGGCTAAATGAAAAACTGTTTTTT	CASRPSGRLNEKLFF
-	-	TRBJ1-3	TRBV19	TGTGCCAGTAGTATTGGTTCCAGTGGAAACACCATATATTTT	CASSIGSSGNTIYF
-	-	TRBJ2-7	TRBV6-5	TGTGCCAGCAGTTACGCAGGGGCCGAGCAGTACTTC	CASSYAGAEQYF
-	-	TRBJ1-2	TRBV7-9	TGTGCCAGCAGCTCCAGGGGAGAGGGGGACTATGGCTACACCTTC	CASSSRGEGDYGYTF
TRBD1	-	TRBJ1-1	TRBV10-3	TGTGCCATCACCAGGACAGGGGGCTCACTAATTGAAGCTTTCTTT	CAITRTGGSLIEAFF
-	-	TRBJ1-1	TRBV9	TGTGCCAGCAGCGTAGCGTCGAACACTGAAGCTTTCTTT	CASSVASNTEAFF
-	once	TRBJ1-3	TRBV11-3	TGTGCCAGCAGCACCTATACAGGGTCTTCTGGAAACACCATATATTTT	CASSTYTGSSGNTIYF
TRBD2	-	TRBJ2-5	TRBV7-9	TGTGCCAGCAGCTTGAGGAGACTAGCGGGGAGGAATCAAGAGACCCAGTACTTC	CASSLRRLAGRNQETQYF
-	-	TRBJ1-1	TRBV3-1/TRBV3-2	TGTGCCAGCAGCCAAGTACTTCTAGGCACAGGAGAGGCTTTCTTT	CASSQVLLGTGEAFF
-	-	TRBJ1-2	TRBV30	TGTGCCTGGAGCTCGGGGCAGCGTGGCTACACCTTC	CAWSSGQRGYTF
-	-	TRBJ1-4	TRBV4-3	TGCGCCAGCAGCCAAGACCTCGGTAGGGTCCGTGAAAAACTGTTTTTT	CASSQDLGRVREKLFF
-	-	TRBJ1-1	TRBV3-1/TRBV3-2	TGTGCCAGCAGCCAAGACTACGGTGACACTGAAGCTTTCTTT	CASSQDYGDTEAFF
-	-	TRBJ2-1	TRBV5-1	TGCGCCAGCAGCTTGGGCCCAAATGAGCAGTTCTTC	CASSLGPNEQFF
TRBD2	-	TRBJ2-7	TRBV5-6	TGTGCCAGCACTACCCTAGCGGGGGGTAAGGAGCAGTACTTC	CASTTLAGGKEQYF
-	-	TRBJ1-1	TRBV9	TGTGCCAGCAGCACCCACCCGGGACGTAACACTGAAGCTTTCTTT	CASSTHPGRNTEAFF
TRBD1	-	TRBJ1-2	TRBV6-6	TGTGCCAGCAGTTACCGCGACAGGGTCTATGGCTACACCTTC	CASSYRDRVYGYTF
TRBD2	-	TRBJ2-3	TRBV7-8	TGTGCCAGCCGACCCCCCGGGGGGACCACAGATACGCAGTATTTT	CASRPPGGTTDTQYF
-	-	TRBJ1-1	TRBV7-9	TGTGCCAGCAGCTTCACGGACGGGAACACTGAAGCTTTCTTT	CASSFTDGNTEAFF
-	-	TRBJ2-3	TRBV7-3	TGTGCCAGCAGCTTGGGTCCGACAGAGGAGCAGTATTTT	CASSLGPTEEQYF
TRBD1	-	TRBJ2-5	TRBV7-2	TGTGCCAGCAGCTTAACAGGGGCAATGAAAGGGGAGACCCAGTACTTC	CASSLTGAMKGETQYF
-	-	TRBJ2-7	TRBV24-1	TGTGCCACCAGTGAGGGTGGCTCCTACGAGCAGTACTTC	CATSEGGSYEQYF
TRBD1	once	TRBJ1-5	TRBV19	TGTGCCAGTAGTAGAACAGGGGGCCAGCCCCAGCATTTT	CASSRTGGQPQHF
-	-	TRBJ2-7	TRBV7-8	TGTGCCAGCAGCTTAAAACGCGGGGAAAGGTACGAGCAGTACTTC	CASSLKRGERYEQYF
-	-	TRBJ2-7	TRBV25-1	TGTGCCAGCAGTGAAGGCTACGAGCAGTACTTC	CASSEGYEQYF
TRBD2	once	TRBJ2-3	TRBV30	TGTGCCTGGTGCAGCGGGAGGGCGGCAGATACGCAGTATTTT	CAWCSGRAADTQYF
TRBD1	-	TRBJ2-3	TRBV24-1	TGTGCCACCAGTGAACGACAGGGCTACACAGATACGCAGTATTTT	CATSERQGYTDTQYF
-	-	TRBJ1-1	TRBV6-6	TGTGCCAGCAGTCCCGGGCAGCAGGACACTGAAGCTTTCTTT	CASSPGQQDTEAFF
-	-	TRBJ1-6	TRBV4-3	TGCGCCAGCAGCCAAGATGGGGGCAGGGCGGGTTCACCCCTCCACTTT	CASSQDGGRAGSPLHF
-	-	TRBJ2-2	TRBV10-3	TGTGCCGCCAGGGGACAAACGAACACCGGGGAGCTGTTTTTT	CAARGQTNTGELFF
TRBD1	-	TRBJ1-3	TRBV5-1	TGCGCCAGCAGCTTGCGACAGGGGTCAGGAAACACCATATATTTT	CASSLRQGSGNTIYF
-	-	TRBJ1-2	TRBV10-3	TGTGCCATCAGTGAGTCGATTCGTGTCTGGGGCTACACCTTC	CAISESIRVWGYTF
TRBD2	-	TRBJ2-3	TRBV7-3	TGTGCCAGCAGCTTAATTCTGCGGGGGGGCCCTGATACGCAGTATTTT	CASSLILRGGPDTQYF
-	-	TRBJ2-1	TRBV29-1	TGCAGCGACCTCCGGGACACCTCCAATGAGCAGTTCTTC	CSDLRDTSNEQFF